This TCR beta chain was captured in a study of blood T cell repertoires in COVID-19 (dated by TCRdb to the early 2020s). For the study in its entirety: Samples covering the acute and convalescent phases of COVID-19 were provided by collaborators in the United States, Italy and Spain. The samples were drawn from the first 160 participants of the ongoing ImmuneRACE study and from 1,254 subjects provided by 6 global collaborators. Sample metadata almost always included a de-identified subject ID, COVID-19 status, age in years and sex. HLA class I and class II types, where available, came from metadata supplied by the sample provider rather than from assay-based typing. A freely available public database, intended as a resource for researchers studying the immune response to SARS-CoV-2, is where the repertoires were released. The material from the prospective study consisted of cDNA or gDNA derived from T cells, B-cell-depleted T cells, or PBMCs. Deeply sampled blood TCRbeta repertoires from subjects exposed to, actively infected with, or recovered from COVID-19 were included in the dataset. Broad study findings and their caveats: Clinical and demographic metadata were provided uncurated, with the amount varying by source and participant.

This clone appeared a few times. No antigen is known for it. No base quality values were provided; no much bigger clone lies one nucleotide off. Collaborating institutions collected whole blood in K2EDTA tubes following their own protocols. Collaborator samples were shipped for TCRbeta analysis as frozen whole blood, isolated PBMCs, or DNA extracted from either sample type. Inclusive of the bounding cysteine and phenylalanine, the CDR3 is 14 residues long. Just CDR3 DNA is preserved here, 42 bases in frame from base 1. V and J are truncated by 8 bases and 1 base respectively, leaving an intervening sequence of 13 bases. In the germline V gene (reference sequence), CDR1 corresponds to SGHNT and CDR2 to YYREEE. TCRbeta CDR3 regions were amplified from genomic DNA using the immunoSEQ Assay, a bias-controlled multiplex PCR. The source study handled its data this way. The number of nucleated cells in each sample was estimated from the amplification of reference gene primers within the assay. To quantify the absolute abundance of each unique TCRbeta CDR3 rearrangement, sequence reads were collapsed and filtered. For each sample, productive Simpson clonality was calculated as the square root of Simpson's diversity index over productive rearrangements. TCRdb took this table from immuneACCESS and kept in-frame rearrangements with V and J called. Such tables lack part of the clones; where checked against another copy, unresolved V genes explain under half of the gap, and the rest is unexplained. V and J calls and clone size come straight from that table; D and trimming were deduced from the DNA. For this sample there are just over 650,000 clones; approximately 90% appear just once. Under 0.3% of the sample lies in the top ten.

Recombination connected TRBV5-4 to TRBJ1-5, with a tentative D gene TRBD1 over 5 matching bases. Sequencing was done on a sample of peripheral blood. The TCR originated in a young woman with acute or convalescent COVID-19. The CDR3 region reads CASPLGGSNQPQHF. The DNA sequence reads TGTGCCAGTCCCCTGGGGGGAAGCAATCAGCCCCAGCATTTT.